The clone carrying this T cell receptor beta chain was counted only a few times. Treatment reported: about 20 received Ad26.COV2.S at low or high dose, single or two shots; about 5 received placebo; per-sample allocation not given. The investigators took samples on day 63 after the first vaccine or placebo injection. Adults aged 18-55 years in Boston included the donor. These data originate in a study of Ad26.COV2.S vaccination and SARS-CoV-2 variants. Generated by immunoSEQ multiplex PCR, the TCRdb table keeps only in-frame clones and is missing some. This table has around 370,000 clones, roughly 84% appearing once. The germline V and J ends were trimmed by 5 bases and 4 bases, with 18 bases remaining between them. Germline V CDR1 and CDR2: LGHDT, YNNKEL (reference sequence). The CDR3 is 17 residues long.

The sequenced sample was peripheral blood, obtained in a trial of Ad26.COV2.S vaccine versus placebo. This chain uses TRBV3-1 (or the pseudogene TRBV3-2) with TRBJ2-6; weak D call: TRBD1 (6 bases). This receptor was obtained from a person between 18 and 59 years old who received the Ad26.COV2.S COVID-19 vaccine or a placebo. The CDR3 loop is CASSLPLNRAGANVLTF. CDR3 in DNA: TGTGCCAGCAGCTTGCCGCTCAACAGGGCCGGGGCCAACGTCCTGACTTTC.